The rows below give T cell receptor beta chains drawn from one sample of a study of T cell responses to AZD1222 COVID-19 vaccine. Measured with immunoSEQ multiplex PCR; TCRdb has only the in-frame clones, and not every one. The repertoire holds some 150,000 clones, with under 95% as singletons. The sample consisted of peripheral blood, taken on day 0 of AZD1222 vaccination. The receptors here all came from an adult in good health. Both conserved end residues are part of each CDR3. Fields, in order: J gene, D gene, V gene, clone size, CDR3 protein, CDR3 DNA. A D gene is named only where the DNA matches it firmly. Clone size, where shown, is once, few, many, or a class for clones that have expanded.

TRBJ2-2	.	TRBV18	once	CASSPRTQNTGELFF	TGTGCCAGCTCACCCAGAACTCAGAACACCGGGGAGCTGTTTTTT
TRBJ2-7	TRBD1	TRBV10-3	.	CAIRWGTGVYEQYF	TGTGCCATCAGGTGGGGGACAGGGGTCTACGAGCAGTACTTC
TRBJ1-2	.	TRBV6-5	.	CASSREADYGYTF	TGTGCCAGCAGCCGGGAGGCGGACTATGGCTACACCTTC
TRBJ2-7	.	TRBV5-4	once	CASSLGYEQYF	TGTGCCAGCAGCTTGGGTTACGAGCAGTACTTC
TRBJ2-7	TRBD2	TRBV3-1/TRBV3-2	.	CASSQPTSGTYEQYF	TGTGCCAGCAGCCAACCGACTAGCGGTACCTACGAGCAGTACTTC
TRBJ1-2	.	TRBV6-5	once	CASSYSGSVYGYTF	TGTGCCAGCAGTTACTCGGGGAGTGTCTATGGCTACACCTTC
TRBJ2-1	.	TRBV28	.	CASSRLMGGAYNEQFF	TGTGCCAGCAGTCGTTTAATGGGCGGGGCGTACAATGAGCAGTTCTTC
TRBJ1-5	.	TRBV7-2	.	CASSLRPTPNQPQHF	TGTGCCAGCAGCTTAAGACCGACCCCCAATCAGCCCCAGCATTTT
TRBJ2-3	.	TRBV5-1	once	CASSPERNTDTQYF	TGCGCCAGCAGCCCTGAGCGGAACACAGATACGCAGTATTTT
TRBJ2-5	TRBD2	TRBV18	.	CASSMGGLETQYF	TGTGCCAGCTCCATGGGAGGGTTGGAGACCCAGTACTTC
TRBJ2-3	TRBD2	TRBV5-1	.	CASSLRTSGEGDTQYF	TGCGCCAGCAGCCTAAGGACTAGCGGGGAGGGAGATACGCAGTATTTT
TRBJ1-2	TRBD1	TRBV27	.	CASSSDRVNYGYTF	TGTGCCAGCAGTTCGGACAGGGTTAACTATGGCTACACCTTC
TRBJ2-7	.	TRBV15	.	CATSRDMSYEQYF	TGTGCCACCAGCAGAGATATGAGCTACGAGCAGTACTTC
TRBJ2-5	.	TRBV19	.	CASSMRGETQYF	TGTGCCAGTAGTATGAGGGGTGAGACCCAGTACTTC
TRBJ1-4	.	TRBV4-3	.	CASRPIHRVNEKLFF	TGCGCCAGCAGGCCAATCCACAGGGTGAATGAAAAACTGTTTTTT
TRBJ2-2	.	TRBV5-6	.	CASSLGLWGTGELFF	TGTGCCAGCAGCCTTGGGTTGTGGGGAACCGGGGAGCTGTTTTTT
TRBJ2-5	.	TRBV29-1	.	CSVEPPSRTQYF	TGCAGCGTTGAACCGCCTTCACGGACCCAGTACTTC
TRBJ1-5	TRBD1	TRBV5-1	.	CASSLGSGTGINQPQHF	TGCGCCAGCAGCTTGGGGTCCGGGACAGGGATCAATCAGCCCCAGCATTTT
TRBJ1-5	.	TRBV5-1	once	CASSLEAGSNQPQHF	TGCGCCAGCAGCCTTGAGGCAGGTAGCAATCAGCCCCAGCATTTT
TRBJ1-1	.	TRBV9	.	CASNLGVRGTEAFF	TGTGCCAGCAACCTTGGGGTTAGGGGCACTGAAGCTTTCTTT
TRBJ2-1	TRBD1	TRBV29-1	.	CSVESGTGGNEQFF	TGCAGCGTTGAATCCGGGACAGGGGGCAATGAGCAGTTCTTC
TRBJ1-1	.	TRBV7-9	.	CASSTPGQPEAFF	TGTGCCAGCAGCACGCCCGGACAGCCTGAAGCTTTCTTT
TRBJ1-2	TRBD1	TRBV14	once	CASSQDLQGVGYTF	TGTGCCAGCAGCCAAGACCTACAGGGGGTTGGCTACACCTTC
TRBJ1-4	.	TRBV7-2	.	CASSLVGGFLSEKLFF	TGTGCCAGCAGCTTAGTTGGAGGGTTTCTTTCTGAAAAACTGTTTTTT
TRBJ1-1	.	TRBV18	.	CASSPLTGQRTEAFF	TGTGCCAGCTCACCACTGACAGGCCAGAGGACTGAAGCTTTCTTT
TRBJ1-3	.	TRBV5-1	.	CASSLSPTGLAINTIYF	TGCGCCAGCAGCTTGAGTCCTACAGGGCTCGCCATAAACACCATATATTTT
TRBJ2-1	TRBD2	TRBV19	.	CASSTTGGPLYEQFF	TGTGCCAGTAGTACAACGGGAGGGCCGCTGTATGAGCAGTTCTTC
TRBJ2-5	.	TRBV3-1/TRBV3-2	.	CASSQDGSVGGTQYF	TGTGCCAGCAGCCAAGATGGGAGCGTAGGGGGGACCCAGTACTTC
TRBJ2-7	.	TRBV7-9	.	CASSLSGTEQYF	TGTGCCAGCAGCTTGTCAGGGACTGAGCAGTACTTC
TRBJ1-5	.	TRBV11-2	.	CASSVDRNQPQHF	TGTGCCAGCAGCGTCGACAGAAATCAGCCCCAGCATTTT
TRBJ2-1	.	TRBV7-2	.	CASSLDYNEQFF	TGTGCCAGCAGCTTAGACTACAATGAGCAGTTCTTC
TRBJ2-1	.	TRBV5-6	.	CASSLERNEQFF	TGTGCCAGCAGCTTGGAGCGGAATGAGCAGTTCTTC
TRBJ2-5	TRBD1	TRBV7-2	.	CASSPGTVQETQYF	TGTGCCAGCTCCCCGGGGACAGTCCAAGAGACCCAGTACTTC
TRBJ2-7	TRBD1	TRBV7-9	.	CASSEGQNSYEQYF	TGTGCCAGCAGCGAGGGACAGAACTCCTACGAGCAGTACTTC
TRBJ2-1	TRBD2	TRBV4-1	.	CASSQAGGAYNEQFF	TGCGCCAGCAGCCAAGCGGGGGGGGCTTACAATGAGCAGTTCTTC
TRBJ1-2	TRBD1	TRBV6-5	.	CASSPRTGEYGYTF	TGTGCCAGCAGTCCAAGGACAGGGGAGTATGGCTACACCTTC
TRBJ2-3	.	TRBV4-2	.	CASSPMVRGDTQYF	TGTGCCAGCAGCCCTATGGTAAGGGGCGATACGCAGTATTTT
TRBJ1-3	TRBD1	TRBV28	.	CASSSGTGSGNTIYF	TGTGCCAGCAGTTCCGGGACAGGGAGTGGAAACACCATATATTTT
TRBJ1-4	.	TRBV10-1	.	CASSRDDSTNEKLFF	TGCGCCAGCAGTCGGGACGACTCAACTAATGAAAAACTGTTTTTT
TRBJ1-2	TRBD1	TRBV9	.	CASSVGYRGTYGYTF	TGTGCCAGCAGCGTAGGGTACAGGGGGACTTATGGCTACACCTTC
TRBJ1-4	.	TRBV2	.	CASSERVGEKLFF	TGTGCCAGCAGTGAGAGGGTTGGAGAAAAACTGTTTTTT
TRBJ1-1	TRBD1	TRBV24-1	.	CATSDKTGAEAFF	TGTGCCACCAGTGACAAAACAGGGGCTGAAGCTTTCTTT
TRBJ2-3	.	TRBV11-2	.	CASSLVSTDTQYF	TGTGCCAGCAGCTTAGTCTCCACAGATACGCAGTATTTT
TRBJ2-2	.	TRBV6-1	.	CASRTPGANTGELFF	TGTGCCAGCAGAACGCCGGGGGCGAACACCGGGGAGCTGTTTTTT
TRBJ2-2	.	TRBV2	.	CASRSHGTGELFF	TGTGCCAGCAGATCCCACGGGACCGGGGAGCTGTTTTTT
TRBJ2-2	.	TRBV7-2	.	CASSKAGAGELFF	TGTGCCAGCAGCAAAGCCGGTGCCGGGGAGCTGTTTTTT
TRBJ2-7	.	TRBV9	.	CASSPGRTPAYEQYF	TGTGCCAGCAGCCCGGGACGGACCCCAGCCTACGAGCAGTACTTC
TRBJ1-6	.	TRBV11-2	few	CASSFGWARYNSPLHF	TGTGCCAGCAGCTTTGGCTGGGCACGTTATAATTCACCCCTCCACTTT
TRBJ2-7	TRBD2	TRBV7-2	.	CASSLLAGGYEQYF	TGTGCCAGCAGCTTACTAGCGGGAGGGTACGAGCAGTACTTC
TRBJ1-1	.	TRBV5-4	.	CASSLYPGPNTEAFF	TGTGCCAGCAGCTTGTACCCGGGGCCGAACACTGAAGCTTTCTTT
TRBJ2-6	TRBD1	TRBV15	.	CATSRDRDRGSGANVLTF	TGTGCCACCAGCAGAGATCGGGACAGGGGATCTGGGGCCAACGTCCTGACTTTC
TRBJ2-1	.	TRBV28	few	CASVTQGTPYNEQFF	TGTGCCAGCGTTACTCAGGGGACTCCCTACAATGAGCAGTTCTTC
TRBJ2-7	.	TRBV7-6	.	CASSLDLGGYEQYF	TGTGCCAGCAGCTTAGATCTTGGGGGTTACGAGCAGTACTTC
TRBJ2-5	TRBD2	TRBV5-4	once	CASSGGLAGGPVQETQYF	TGTGCCAGCAGCGGCGGACTAGCGGGAGGGCCGGTCCAAGAGACCCAGTACTTC
TRBJ1-1	TRBD1	TRBV6-6	.	CASSYGTGGEAFF	TGTGCCAGCAGTTACGGGACAGGGGGCGAAGCTTTCTTT